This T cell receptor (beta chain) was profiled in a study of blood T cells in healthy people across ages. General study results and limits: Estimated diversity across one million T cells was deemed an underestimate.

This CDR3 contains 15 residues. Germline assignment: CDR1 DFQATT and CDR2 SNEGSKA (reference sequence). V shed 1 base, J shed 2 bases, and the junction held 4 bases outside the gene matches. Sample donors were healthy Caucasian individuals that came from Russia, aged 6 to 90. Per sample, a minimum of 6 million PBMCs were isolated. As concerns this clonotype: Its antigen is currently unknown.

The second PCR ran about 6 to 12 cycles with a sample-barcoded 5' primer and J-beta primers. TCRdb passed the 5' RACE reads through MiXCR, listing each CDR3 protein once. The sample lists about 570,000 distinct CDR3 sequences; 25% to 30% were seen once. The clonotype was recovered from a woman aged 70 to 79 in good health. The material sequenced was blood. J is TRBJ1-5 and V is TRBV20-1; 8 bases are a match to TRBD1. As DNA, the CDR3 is TGCAGTGCTAGAGCAGGGGGCTCGGGCAATCAGCCCCAGCATTTT. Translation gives CSARAGGSGNQPQHF.